Below are 11 T cell receptor beta chains sequenced from a single sample in a study of blood T cell repertoires in COVID-19 (dated by TCRdb to about 2020). Library prep was done by the immunoSEQ multiplex PCR assay. The source is immuneACCESS, and TCRdb retained only in-frame sequences with V and J called. Part of the clones is not carried over; for the studies checked, unresolved V genes explain less than half of this, and the remainder is unexplained. The sample profile shows 150,000 or so clones; 75% to 85% of them were found once. Of the sample, about 3.4% falls within the top ten clones. Sequencing used PBMCs or T cells enriched from blood (not recorded which). Receptors originate from an older woman who had recovered from COVID-19.

There are a few counts of this clone. The chain uses TRBV12-3 or TRBV12-4 and TRBJ2-1; weak D call: TRBD1 (5 bases). CDR3 size: 12 residues. Trimming stripped 1 base from V and 15 bases from J, with 13 bases between. CDR3 coding DNA: TGTGCCAGCAGTTTAGGGGGCACAATGTGGTTCTTC. Its protein product is CASSLGGTMWFF.

The chain joins TRBV27 to TRBJ2-1; D is perhaps TRBD2 (6 bases). The germline CDR1 and CDR2 sequences are MNHEY and SMNVEV (reference sequence). The CDR3 has 12 amino acids. V was trimmed by 2 bases and J by 15 bases, leaving 14 bases between them. CDR3 nucleotide sequence: TGTGCCAGCAGTTTAGGCGCGAGCGGGTGGTTCTTC. It encodes CASSLGASGWFF.

This chain connects TRBV18 to TRBJ1-3; D remains ambiguous. This CDR3 spans 14 amino acids. Trimming left V 4 bases short and J 0 bases short, with 7 bases between. CDR1 and CDR2 (germline): KGHSH, LQKENI. The CDR3 loop is CASSHGVSGNTIYF. In DNA form, the CDR3 reads TGTGCCAGCTCACACGGGGTCTCTGGAAACACCATATATTTT.

This chain joins TRBV3-1 (or the pseudogene TRBV3-2) and TRBJ1-2, with D unresolved. This CDR3 has 14 residues. Trimming removed 5 bases from V and 2 bases from J, with 12 bases in between. Germline CDR1 reads LGHDT; CDR2 reads YNNKEL (reference sequence). The CDR3 region has the DNA TGTGCCAGCAGCTTAGCGGCAGGAAACTATGGCTACACCTTC. Encoded protein: CASSLAAGNYGYTF.

The chain employs TRBV4-1 and TRBJ2-7; 10 nucleotides line up with TRBD1. With V trimmed by 0 bases and J by 3 bases, 2 bases remained unmatched. Germline CDR1 MGHRA, CDR2 YSYEKL. The CDR3 covers 15 residues. The CDR3 coding sequence is TGCGCCAGCAGCCAAGAAGGGGACAGGGGCTACGAGCAGTACTTC. Protein: CASSQEGDRGYEQYF.

Remarks on this clone: One junction end disagrees with the germline gene, perhaps due to a read error. The chain links TRBV10-3 to TRBJ2-7; D is perhaps TRBD1 (6 bases). The CDR3 is 13 amino acids. Germline values: CDR1 ENHRY, CDR2 SYGVKD. The CDR3 nucleotides are TGTGCCCTCAGGGGTGACAACTCCTACGAGCAGTACTTC. This codes for CALRGDNSYEQYF.

V and J are TRBV6-5 and TRBJ2-2; TRBD2 matches 7 bases. Germline V CDR1 and CDR2: MNHEY, SVGAGI. The CDR3 covers 13 residues. V lost 6 bases and J lost 6; bases outside the gene matches: 4. As DNA, the CDR3 is TGTGCCAGCAGCAGGACTAGTGCCGGGGAGCTGTTTTTT. This encodes CASSRTSAGELFF.

The rearrangement links TRBV12-3 or TRBV12-4 to TRBJ1-1; D is unresolved. Trimming left V 7 bases short and J 6 bases short, with 15 bases between. This CDR3 is built from 13 residues. The CDR3 sequence: CASTGVLRAEAFF. The DNA for the CDR3 is TGTGCCAGCACCGGGGTATTGAGGGCTGAAGCTTTCTTT.

This chain joins TRBV6-9 and TRBJ1-2; tentatively, D is TRBD1 (5 bases). This CDR3 contains 15 residues. Germline V lookup: CDR1 MNHGY, CDR2 SVAAGI. V lost 3 bases, J lost 4 bases, and 15 bases lay in between. The CDR3 sequence is CASSYKEGHSYGYTF. DNA for the CDR3: TGTGCCAGCAGTTACAAGGAGGGGCACTCCTATGGCTACACCTTC.

The chain has TRBV27 and TRBJ1-6; 7 bases are shared with TRBD1. The CDR3 is made up of 15 amino acids. CDR1 is MNHEY, CDR2 SMNVEV, per germline (reference sequence). V lost 3 bases and J lost 5; bases outside the gene matches: 4. CDR3 nucleotides: TGTGCCAGCAGTTTCGGCGGGACAGATAATTCACCCCTCCACTTT. The encoded protein is CASSFGGTDNSPLHF.

This CDR3 is CASSDAGGAGTEAFF. The DNA for the CDR3 is TGTGCCAGCAGTGATGCAGGGGGCGCGGGCACTGAAGCTTTCTTT. The rearrangement joins TRBV25-1 to TRBJ1-1, with TRBD1 identical over 8 bases. J was trimmed by 4 bases and V by 3 bases; bases with no gene match: 7. CDR1 is MGHDK and CDR2 is SYGVNS in the germline V gene. The CDR3 spans 15 residues.